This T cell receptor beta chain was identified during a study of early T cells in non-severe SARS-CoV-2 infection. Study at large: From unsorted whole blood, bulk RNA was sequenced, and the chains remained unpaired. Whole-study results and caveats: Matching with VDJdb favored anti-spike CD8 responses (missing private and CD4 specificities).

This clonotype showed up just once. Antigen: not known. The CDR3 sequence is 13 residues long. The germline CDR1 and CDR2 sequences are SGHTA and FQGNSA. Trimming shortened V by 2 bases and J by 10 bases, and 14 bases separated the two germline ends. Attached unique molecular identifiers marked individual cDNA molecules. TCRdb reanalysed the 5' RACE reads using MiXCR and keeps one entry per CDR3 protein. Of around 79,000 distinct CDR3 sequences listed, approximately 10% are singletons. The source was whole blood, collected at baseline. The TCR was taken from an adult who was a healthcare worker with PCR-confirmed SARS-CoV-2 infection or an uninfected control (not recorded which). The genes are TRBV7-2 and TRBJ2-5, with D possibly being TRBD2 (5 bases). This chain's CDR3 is CASSLNPLGDQYF. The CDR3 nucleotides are TGTGCCAGCAGCTTAAACCCACTCGGGGACCAGTACTTC.